This T cell receptor (beta chain) was recovered during a study of spatial heterogeneity in lung cancer. Across the whole study: Raw reads showed each unique TCR and UMI combination turning up more than ten times on average. Findings and limits, study-wide: The study found ubiquitous expanded tumor TCRs in blood more at resection than follow-up.

The V gene's germline CDR1 is LNHDA and CDR2 SQIVND (reference sequence). Trimming removed 9 bases from V and 3 bases from J, with 19 bases in between. The CDR3 covers 15 residues. Every cDNA TCR molecule received its own unique molecular identifier. TCRdb called the 5' RACE reads again in MiXCR, with one record for every CDR3 protein. The table has 60,000 to 90,000 distinct CDR3 sequences, approximately 12% seen once. A single count supports this clonotype. The target antigen is unknown. A read error may explain this, as a much larger clone is one base away. The sample's time point: sample taken at primary tumor resection. Sequencing of whole RNA from tumor, nontumor lung or frozen PBMC involved no sorting. The donors were 72 patients with non-small cell lung cancer that was early-stage and untreated.

This sequence originates from a male donor with early-stage non-small cell lung cancer. Here the sequenced sample was PBMCs, taken at surgery. This chain connects TRBV19 to TRBJ2-3; perhaps TRBD1 as D (6 bases). CDR3 protein: CASNRWTAITDTQYF. The CDR3 DNA is TGTGCCAGCAATAGGTGGACAGCCATTACAGATACGCAGTATTTT.